The 21 T cell receptor beta chains listed next were all sequenced from one sample in a study of T cells in Graves' hyperthyroidism and ophthalmopathy. RNA transcripts provided the source from which TCR beta CDR3 regions were amplified. First-round RT-PCR with HTBI primers amplified the TCR CDR3 region. Using its own MiXCR run on the multiplex PCR reads, TCRdb lists one record per CDR3 protein. The sample shows about 560,000 distinct CDR3 sequences, 16% of them seen only once. Sample: blood. The receptors derive from a woman younger than 35 with Graves' hyperthyroidism.

V is TRBV13 and J is TRBJ2-7; 11 bases align to TRBD2. Per the germline V gene, CDR1 is PRHDT and CDR2 is FYEKMQ (reference sequence). The V gene end was trimmed by 5 bases and the J gene end by 0 bases; junction bases not matched to a gene: 6. The CDR3 runs 16 residues. DNA of the CDR3: TGTGCCAGCAGCCAATCGACTAGCGGGGCCTCCTACGAGCAGTACTTC. Its translation is CASSQSTSGASYEQYF.

This clonotype was observed many times. J is TRBJ2-7 and V is TRBV12-3 or TRBV12-4, with D unclear. The germline V and J ends were trimmed by 0 bases and 3 bases, with 6 bases remaining between them. This CDR3 has 13 residues. The CDR3 nucleotides read TGTGCCAGCAGTTTAGCTGGTTTCTACGAGCAGTACTTC. This sequence encodes CASSLAGFYEQYF.

The rearrangement joins TRBV7-9 to TRBJ2-5; D is unclear. The germline CDR1 and CDR2 sequences are SEHNR and FQNEAQ (reference sequence). Deletions cut 5 bases from V and 10 bases from J, with 26 bases between. The CDR3 is 16 residues long. The CDR3 DNA sequence: TGTGCCAGCAGCCCACTCCCGCGGCTTGTCGGGTTCGGCCAGTACTTC. Translating gives CASSPLPRLVGFGQYF.

This clonotype has only a few counts. The V and J genes are TRBV11-2 and TRBJ1-2, with TRBD1 matching 8 bases. The length of the CDR3 is 14 residues. Germline trimming cut 5 bases from V and 2 bases from J; bases unmatched to any gene: 4. The germline gives CDR1 SGHAT, CDR2 FQNNGV. The CDR3 loop reads CASSTRQGNYGYTF. In DNA, the CDR3 is TGTGCCAGCAGCACGCGACAGGGGAACTATGGCTACACCTTC.

There are many counts of this clonotype. The chain combines TRBV13 with TRBJ1-1; no clear D gene. The CDR3 totals 13 residues. Germline-derived CDR1 and CDR2 are PRHDT and FYEKMQ (reference sequence). V was clipped by 1 base and J by 4 bases, with 7 bases between them. CDR3 coding DNA: TGTGCCAGCAGCTTAGTGGGCAGCACTGAAGCTTTCTTT. Its translation: CASSLVGSTEAFF.

At least ten counts were recorded for this clonotype. The chain has TRBV20-1 and TRBJ1-1, with unresolved D. Germline lookup yields CDR1 DFQATT and CDR2 SNEGSKA (reference sequence). Trimming took 3 bases from V and 1 from J, leaving 9 bases between them. This CDR3 spans 13 amino acids. DNA of the CDR3: TGCAGTGCTAGTGCAGGAACGAACACTGAAGCTTTCTTT. It specifies CSASAGTNTEAFF.

This sequence joins TRBV4-2 and TRBJ2-3; 7 nucleotides line up with TRBD1. The length of the CDR3 is 17 residues. Germline CDR1 and CDR2: LGHNA and YNFKEQ. The J segment lost 1 base and the V segment lost 0 bases, leaving 7 bases of the junction unmatched. The CDR3 region is CASSQDQGGAGTDTQYF. For the CDR3, the DNA is TGTGCCAGCAGCCAAGATCAAGGGGGCGCGGGCACAGATACGCAGTATTTT.

The chain recombines TRBV7-8 with TRBJ1-5; TRBD1 aligns across 7 bases. CDR1 is SGHVS and CDR2 is FQNEAQ in the germline V gene. CDR3 size: 12 residues. Trimming took 5 bases from V and 9 from J; bases not matched to a gene: 4. CDR3 in amino acids: CASSQDRTPQHF. The CDR3 DNA is TGTGCCAGCAGCCAGGACAGGACGCCCCAGCATTTT.

At least ten counts were recorded for this clonotype. The chain carries TRBV20-1 and TRBJ1-1; D possibly corresponds to TRBD1 (6 bases). V lost 0 bases to trimming and J lost 2 bases, with 10 bases between them. This CDR3 is 14 amino acids long. Germline loops: CDR1 DFQATT, CDR2 SNEGSKA (reference sequence). The CDR3 DNA sequence: TGCAGTGCTAGAGACCCGGGACAAAACACTGAAGCTTTCTTT. This gives the protein CSARDPGQNTEAFF.

This clonotype came up many times. This chain links TRBV2 with TRBJ2-2; tentative D call: TRBD2 (6 bases). Trimming removed 9 bases from V and 0 bases from J, with 11 bases in between. The CDR3 totals 14 residues. From germline, CDR1 is SNHLY and CDR2 FYNNEI. For the CDR3, the DNA is TGTGCCAGTCTAGGACTACCGAACACCGGGGAGCTGTTTTTT. Translated: CASLGLPNTGELFF.

The chain couples TRBV7-9 to TRBJ2-7; TRBD2 aligns across 11 bases. The CDR3 runs 19 residues. V trimming: 3 bases; J trimming: 0 bases; junction bases outside the gene matches: 13. Germline assignment: CDR1 SEHNR and CDR2 FQNEAQ (reference sequence). DNA for the CDR3: TGTGCCAGCAGCTTGGTACTAGCGGGAGCCACCTTCGGCTCCTACGAGCAGTACTTC. Translated, it gives CASSLVLAGATFGSYEQYF.

This clonotype showed up many times. J is TRBJ2-3 and V is TRBV20-1; no clear D gene. The V gene's germline CDR1 is DFQATT and CDR2 SNEGSKA (reference sequence). The CDR3 sequence is 14 residues long. V lost 6 bases and J 1 base, leaving 14 bases between the germline ends. The CDR3 protein is CSARFGQRTDTQYF. Here the CDR3 DNA reads TGCAGTGCAAGATTCGGGCAGCGCACAGATACGCAGTATTTT.

This clonotype was detected many times. The rearrangement uses TRBV20-1 and TRBJ2-3; D might be TRBD1 (5 bases). Looked up from germline, CDR1 is DFQATT and CDR2 is SNEGSKA (reference sequence). The CDR3 consists of 14 residues. V lost 5 bases and J 2 bases, leaving 14 bases between the germline ends. In DNA, the CDR3 is TGCAGTGCTTCCAGGGCAGGGAACACAGATACGCAGTATTTT. Protein sequence: CSASRAGNTDTQYF.

The chain links TRBV4-1 to TRBJ1-6; D unresolved. The length of the CDR3 is 15 residues. CDR1 is MGHRA, CDR2 YSYEKL, per germline. Trimming removed 1 base at V and 6 bases at J, with 10 bases between. CDR3 DNA sequence: TGCGCCAGCAGCCAAGTAAAGGTTCCTAATTCACCCCTCCACTTT. This gives the protein CASSQVKVPNSPLHF.

The V gene is TRBV7-9, the J gene TRBJ2-1; 10 positions agree with TRBD2. The CDR3 sequence is 15 residues long. Trimming at V came to 7 bases and at J to 0 bases, leaving 3 bases not matched to a gene. Germline V lookup: CDR1 SEHNR, CDR2 FQNEAQ (reference sequence). CDR3 region: CASKIAGGSYNEQFF. In DNA, the CDR3 is TGTGCCAGCAAGATAGCGGGAGGCTCCTACAATGAGCAGTTCTTC. Full variable domain (outside the CDR3, taken from reference TRBV7-9 and TRBJ2-1): DTGVSQNPRHKITKRGQNVTFRCDPISEHNRLYWYRQTLGQGPEFLTYFQNEAQLEKSRLLSDRFSAERPKGSFSTLEIQRTEQGDSAMYLCASKIAGGSYNEQFFGPGTRLTVL.

Only a few counts were recorded for this clonotype. Just one base apart from a much larger clone, this may be a read error. V gene TRBV29-1 combines with J gene TRBJ1-1; D is uncertain. Germline V CDR1 and CDR2: SQVTM, ANQGSEA. This CDR3 has 11 amino acids. In DNA, the CDR3 is TGCAACGGAAGACATTACACTGAAGCTTTCTTT. The encoded protein is CNGRHYTEAFF.

This clonotype has more than one count but fewer than ten. The chain is built from TRBV3-1 and TRBJ2-2; possibly TRBD1 or TRBD2 for D (6 bases each). V dropped 1 base and J dropped 7 bases, with 13 bases sitting between them. The CDR3 spans 15 residues. Germline assignment: CDR1 LGHDT and CDR2 YNNKEL (reference sequence). CDR3 residues: CASSQGGGLIGELFF. CDR3 DNA: TGTGCCAGCAGCCAAGGTGGGGGGCTTATCGGGGAGCTGTTTTTT.

This clonotype has just a few counts. The V and J genes are TRBV5-1 and TRBJ2-7; 7 bases match TRBD1. CDR1 and CDR2 from the germline V gene are SGHRS and YFSETQ. V gave up 3 bases and J gave up 3 bases; unmatched junction bases: 6. This CDR3 has 14 amino acids. In DNA, the CDR3 is TGCGCCAGCAGCTACCACCGGGACAGCTACGAGCAGTACTTC. Protein product: CASSYHRDSYEQYF. The full variable domain, in which reference TRBV5-1 and TRBJ2-7 provide the parts outside the CDR3, is KAGVTQTPRYLIKTRGQQVTLSCSPISGHRSVSWYQQTPGQGLQFLFEYFSETQRNKGNFPGRFSGRQFSNSRSEMNVSTLELGDSALYLCASSYHRDSYEQYFGPGTRLTVT.

This clonotype appeared many times. The chain carries TRBV27 and TRBJ2-3; the match to TRBD2 covers 7 bases. Losses at the gene ends were 5 bases for V and 5 bases for J; bases not matched to a gene: 10. The germline CDR1 and CDR2 sequences are MNHEY and SMNVEV (reference sequence). The CDR3 has 15 amino acids. The CDR3 reads CASSTTARERDTQYF. CDR3 DNA: TGTGCCAGCAGTACCACGGCGCGGGAGAGAGATACGCAGTATTTT.

This clonotype was seen only a few times. The chain recombines TRBV20-1 with TRBJ2-7, with 7 positions matching TRBD1. The V gene's germline CDR1 is DFQATT and CDR2 SNEGSKA (reference sequence). The CDR3 contains 13 residues. After removal of 4 bases from V and 3 bases from J, the junction contained 6 bases not matched to a gene. CDR3 DNA: TGCAGTGCTACCTCGACAGGGTTCTACGAGCAGTACTTC. Its protein is CSATSTGFYEQYF.

This clonotype was detected many times. The rearrangement links TRBV20-1 to TRBJ2-3; D perhaps matches TRBD2 (6 bases). The CDR3 length is 14 residues. Germline values: CDR1 DFQATT, CDR2 SNEGSKA (reference sequence). V lost 5 bases and J 1 base, leaving 13 bases between the germline ends. The CDR3 DNA reads as TGCAGTGCTGACATTGTAGCGGGCACAGATACGCAGTATTTT. As protein: CSADIVAGTDTQYF.